The TCR beta chain described here comes from a study of blood T cell repertoires in COVID-19. The wider study: Sites across the United States, Italy and Spain contributed samples from acute and convalescent COVID-19. T cells, B-cell-depleted T cells, or PBMCs supplied cDNA or gDNA.

Authors' data handling: How many nucleated cells were present was estimated from reference gene primer amplification. TCRdb keeps only in-frame clones here, not all; method: immunoSEQ multiplex PCR. The V and J calls and clone size were taken over from that table, and D and trimming were inferred from the DNA. This table has about 140,000 clones, approximately 82% appearing once. Trimming shortened V by 1 base and J by 3 bases, and 12 bases separated the two germline ends. This CDR3 contains 15 residues. The germline V gene has CDR1 MGHRA and CDR2 YSYEKL. V is TRBV4-1 and J is TRBJ1-2; D is undetermined. The TCR comes from a man between 60 and 70 years old with active or convalescent COVID-19. The sample comprised peripheral blood. The CDR3 nucleotides are TGCGCCAGCAGCCAAGGTGGCAGGACTTACTATGGCTACACCTTC. It is translated as CASSQGGRTYYGYTF.